The rows below give T cell receptor beta chains drawn from one sample of a study of OX40 agonist ivuxolimab in advanced cancers. TCRdb's copy holds only in-frame clones and misses some; the assay was immunoSEQ multiplex PCR. The sample carries 55,000 to 70,000 clones, 80% to 85% recorded once. The sequencing here drew on CD4+ or CD8+ T cells sorted from blood, taken in a trial of the OX40 agonist ivuxolimab. These TCRs come from an adult with an advanced solid tumor such as melanoma, head and neck, liver or kidney cancer. The CDR3 runs from the conserved cysteine through the conserved F or W. The D gene is left open where the match is weak. For some rows the clone size is stated as once, few or many, or as a class when expanded; others skip it.

V gene	clone size	J gene	D gene	CDR3 protein	CDR3 DNA
TRBV7-3	.	TRBJ2-1	TRBD2	CASSPRTSGGNEQFF	TGTGCCAGCAGCCCCCGGACTAGCGGGGGGAATGAGCAGTTCTTC
TRBV30	.	TRBJ1-4	.	CAWSPGREYEKLFF	TGTGCCTGGAGCCCAGGGCGGGAGTATGAAAAACTGTTTTTT
TRBV7-2	once	TRBJ2-7	.	CASTPGGPSSYEQYF	TGTGCCAGCACCCCCGGGGGGCCCAGCTCCTACGAGCAGTACTTC
TRBV10-3	.	TRBJ1-2	.	CAISESRDRRSGGYTF	TGTGCCATCAGTGAGTCGAGGGACCGGAGATCGGGTGGCTACACCTTC
TRBV18	.	TRBJ2-7	.	CASSPSWRGFSYEQYF	TGTGCCAGCTCACCTTCGTGGAGGGGCTTCTCCTACGAGCAGTACTTC
TRBV6-1	.	TRBJ2-7	TRBD1	CASNPGQAYEQYF	TGTGCCAGCAACCCGGGACAGGCCTACGAGCAGTACTTC
TRBV9	.	TRBJ2-1	.	CASSVRAKGDEQFF	TGTGCCAGCAGCGTTAGGGCTAAGGGCGATGAGCAGTTCTTC
TRBV25-1	.	TRBJ2-1	.	CASSEFWGTYNEQFF	TGTGCCAGCAGTGAATTCTGGGGGACCTACAATGAGCAGTTCTTC
TRBV5-1	.	TRBJ2-1	TRBD1	CASSEGTGPTNEQFF	TGCGCCAGCAGCGAAGGGACAGGGCCTACCAATGAGCAGTTCTTC
TRBV27	.	TRBJ1-4	.	CASSLRGGTNEKLFF	TGTGCCAGCAGTTTAAGGGGCGGAACTAATGAAAAACTGTTTTTT
TRBV10-3	.	TRBJ2-5	TRBD2	CAITEFSGGTQETQYF	TGTGCCATCACGGAGTTCAGCGGGGGCACCCAAGAGACCCAGTACTTC
TRBV5-8	once	TRBJ2-6	.	CASSLGGSGANVLTF	TGTGCCAGCAGCTTAGGGGGCTCTGGGGCCAACGTCCTGACTTTC
TRBV6-1	.	TRBJ2-5	.	CASSEGISRETQYF	TGTGCCAGCAGTGAAGGGATCAGCAGAGAGACCCAGTACTTC
TRBV10-3	.	TRBJ2-7	.	CATKDLRSYEQYF	TGTGCCACCAAGGACCTAAGAAGTTACGAGCAGTACTTC
TRBV6-1	.	TRBJ1-2	.	CASTGQRSGYTF	TGTGCCAGCACCGGACAGAGATCTGGCTACACCTTC
TRBV11-2	.	TRBJ2-7	.	CASSLDWAGVSHEQYF	TGTGCCAGCAGCTTAGATTGGGCAGGGGTCTCCCACGAGCAGTACTTC
TRBV5-1	once	TRBJ1-1	.	CASSLATANTEAFF	TGCGCCAGCAGCTTGGCCACGGCGAACACTGAAGCTTTCTTT
TRBV4-1	.	TRBJ2-5	.	CASRPTGEGETQYF	TGCGCCAGCAGACCGACAGGGGAGGGAGAGACCCAGTACTTC